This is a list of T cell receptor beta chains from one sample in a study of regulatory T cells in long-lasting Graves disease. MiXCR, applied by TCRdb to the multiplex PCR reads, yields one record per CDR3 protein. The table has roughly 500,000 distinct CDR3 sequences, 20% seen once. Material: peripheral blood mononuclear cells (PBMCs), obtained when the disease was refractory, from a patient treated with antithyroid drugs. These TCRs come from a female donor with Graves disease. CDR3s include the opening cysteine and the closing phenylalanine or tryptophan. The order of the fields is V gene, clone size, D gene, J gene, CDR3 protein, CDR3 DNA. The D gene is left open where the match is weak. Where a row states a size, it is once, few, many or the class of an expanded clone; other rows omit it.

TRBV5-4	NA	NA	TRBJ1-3	CASSFRDIGNTIYF	TGTGCCAGCAGCTTCCGGGACATAGGAAACACCATATATTTT
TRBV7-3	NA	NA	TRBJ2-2	CASSPLPGSTGELFF	TGTGCCAGCAGCCCGCTTCCGGGGAGTACCGGGGAGCTGTTTTTT
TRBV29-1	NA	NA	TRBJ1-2	CSVTANYGYTF	TGCAGCGTTACGGCTAACTATGGCTACACCTTC
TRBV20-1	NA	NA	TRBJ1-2	CSASFGGAYGYTF	TGCAGTGCTAGCTTTGGGGGCGCGTATGGCTACACCTTC
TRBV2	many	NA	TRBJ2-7	CASRPGHTYEQYF	TGTGCCAGTCGACCGGGACACACCTACGAGCAGTACTTC
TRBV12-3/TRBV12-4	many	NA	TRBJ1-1	CASTPSGGTEAFF	TGTGCCAGCACCCCTTCGGGGGGGACTGAAGCTTTCTTT
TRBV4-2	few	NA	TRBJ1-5	CASSQGSGGDQPQHF	TGTGCCAGCAGCCAAGGTTCTGGGGGGGATCAGCCCCAGCATTTT
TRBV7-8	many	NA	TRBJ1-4	CASSLSRARGGEKLFF	TGTGCCAGCAGCTTAAGTCGGGCCAGGGGAGGCGAAAAACTGTTTTTT
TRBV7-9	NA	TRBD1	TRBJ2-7	CASSPRTGADEQYF	TGTGCCAGCAGCCCCCGGACAGGGGCGGACGAGCAGTACTTC
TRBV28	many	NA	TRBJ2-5	CASSFRTFRRDTLQETQYF	TGTGCCAGCAGTTTCCGGACGTTTCGCCGGGACACGCTTCAAGAGACCCAGTACTTC
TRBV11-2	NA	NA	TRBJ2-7	CASSLTAPYEQYF	TGTGCCAGCAGCTTAACTGCCCCTTACGAGCAGTACTTC
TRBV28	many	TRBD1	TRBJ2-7	CASSQQGKPYEQYF	TGTGCCAGCAGTCAACAGGGGAAACCCTACGAGCAGTACTTC
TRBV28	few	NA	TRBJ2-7	CASSFPRKSSGEQYF	TGTGCCAGCAGTTTCCCCAGAAAGTCTTCCGGCGAGCAGTACTTC
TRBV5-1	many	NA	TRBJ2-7	CASRVGDEQYF	TGCGCCAGCCGGGTAGGGGACGAGCAGTACTTC
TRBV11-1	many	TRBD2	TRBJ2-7	CASSLAILAVEPYEQYF	TGTGCCAGCAGCTTAGCGATACTAGCGGTTGAACCCTACGAGCAGTACTTC
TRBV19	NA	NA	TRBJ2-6	CASSTGLANVLTF	TGTGCCAGTAGTACTGGGTTAGCCAACGTCCTGACTTTC
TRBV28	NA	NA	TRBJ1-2	CASSLPAAGNWNYGYTF	TGTGCCAGCAGCTTACCCGCCGCAGGGAACTGGAACTATGGCTACACCTTC
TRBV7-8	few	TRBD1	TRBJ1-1	CASSFGQGDPEAFF	TGTGCCAGCAGCTTCGGACAGGGGGATCCTGAAGCTTTCTTT
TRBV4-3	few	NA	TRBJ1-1	CASSQRGGTEAFF	TGCGCCAGCAGCCAACGGGGGGGGACTGAAGCTTTCTTT
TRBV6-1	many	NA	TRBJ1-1	CASWGVGLTEAFF	TGTGCCAGCTGGGGGGTCGGGTTGACTGAAGCTTTCTTT
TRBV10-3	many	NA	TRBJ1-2	CAIRVLDGYTF	TGTGCCATCAGAGTGTTAGATGGCTACACCTTC
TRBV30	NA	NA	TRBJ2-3	CAWSVQDTQYF	TGTGCCTGGAGCGTTCAAGATACGCAGTATTTT
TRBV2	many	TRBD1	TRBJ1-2	CASSNRTGGYGYTF	TGTGCCAGCAGCAACCGGACAGGGGGCTATGGCTACACCTTC
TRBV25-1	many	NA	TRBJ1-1	CASSEGEDTEAFF	TGTGCCAGCAGTGAGGGGGAGGACACTGAAGCTTTCTTT
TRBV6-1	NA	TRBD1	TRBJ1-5	CASSRPGTVNQPQHF	TGTGCCAGCAGTCGCCCCGGGACAGTGAATCAGCCCCAGCATTTT
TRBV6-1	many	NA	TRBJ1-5	CASRGGTRAYNQPQHF	TGTGCCAGCAGGGGAGGGACCAGGGCTTACAATCAGCCCCAGCATTTT
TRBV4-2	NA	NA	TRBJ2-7	CASSPGDSAFYEQYF	TGTGCCAGCAGCCCGGGTGATAGCGCCTTCTACGAGCAGTACTTC
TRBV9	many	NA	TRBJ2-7	CASSVGHDGYEQYF	TGTGCCAGCAGCGTAGGTCACGACGGCTACGAGCAGTACTTC
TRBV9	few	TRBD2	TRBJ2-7	CASNTGTSAYEQYF	TGTGCCAGCAACACCGGGACTAGCGCCTACGAGCAGTACTTC
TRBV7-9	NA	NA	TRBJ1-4	CASGQHEKLFF	TGTGCCAGCGGCCAGCATGAAAAACTGTTTTTT
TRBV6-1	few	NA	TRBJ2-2	CASRFSPNTGELFF	TGTGCCAGCAGATTTTCACCGAACACCGGGGAGCTGTTTTTT
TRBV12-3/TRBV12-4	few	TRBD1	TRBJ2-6	CASSLMTGGAGANVLTF	TGTGCCAGCAGTTTAATGACAGGGGGCGCTGGGGCCAACGTCCTGACTTTC
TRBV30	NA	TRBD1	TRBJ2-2	CAWTGTGFTGELFF	TGTGCCTGGACCGGGACAGGGTTCACCGGGGAGCTGTTTTTT